The 27 T cell receptor beta chains below were found in one sample sequenced in a study of blood T cells in healthy people across ages. Next came a second PCR, run for about 6 to 11 cycles, which used a sample-barcoded 5' primer along with a J-beta primer mix. MiXCR, applied by TCRdb to the 5' RACE reads, yields one record per CDR3 protein. The sample has some 1.5 million distinct CDR3 sequences; 35% to 45% are singletons. The material sequenced was blood. These receptors were taken from a woman younger than 35 in good health.

The chain carries TRBV5-1 and TRBJ2-7; no clear D. This CDR3 is 14 amino acids long. CDR1 and CDR2 from the germline V gene are SGHRS and YFSETQ. The V end was cut by 0 bases, the J end by 2 bases, with 9 bases between. For the CDR3, the DNA is TGCGCCAGCAGCTTGGATTACAGCGCCTACGAGCAGTACTTC. Amino acids: CASSLDYSAYEQYF.

This sequence joins TRBV12-3 or TRBV12-4 and TRBJ1-1, with 7 nucleotides matching TRBD1. This CDR3 region has 14 residues. The V segment lost 7 bases and the J segment 3 bases; nucleotides outside the gene matches: 8. CDR3 nucleotides: TGTGCCAGCAACCCTACAGGGGCCCACACTGAAGCTTTCTTT. It is translated as CASNPTGAHTEAFF.

The V gene is TRBV29-1, the J gene TRBJ1-1; possibly TRBD1 for D (6 bases). V was shortened by 3 bases and J by 4 bases, with 15 bases between the two germline ends. Germline loops: CDR1 SQVTM, CDR2 ANQGSEA. This CDR3 is 14 amino acids long. CDR3 nucleotides: TGCAGCGTTGAGGGGGGCTTTTGGGGCACTGAAGCTTTCTTT. The encoded protein is CSVEGGFWGTEAFF.

The chain joins TRBV18 to TRBJ1-4; 7 positions match TRBD1. CDR3 size: 14 residues. Trimming removed 8 bases from V and 2 bases from J; junction bases left unmatched: 5. The germline CDR1 and CDR2 sequences are KGHSH and LQKENI. The CDR3 protein is CASRPGQTNEKLFF. The CDR3, as DNA: TGTGCCAGCCGACCGGGACAGACTAATGAAAAACTGTTTTTT.

This clonotype was seen more than once but under ten times. CDR3 amino acids: CASGTGTDYGYTF. The DNA for the CDR3 is TGCGCCAGCGGAACCGGGACAGACTATGGCTACACCTTC. The chain joins TRBV5-1 to TRBJ1-2; 7 bases line up with TRBD1. The CDR3 has 13 amino acids. CDR1 and CDR2 from the germline V gene are SGHRS and YFSETQ. The junction had 6 bases not matched to a gene; V was cut back by 7 bases and J by 3 bases.

CDR3 bases: TGCAGTGCCTCCGGGACTAGCGGGAGCGGCTCCTACAATGAGCAGTTCTTC. Translated, it gives CSASGTSGSGSYNEQFF. This sequence joins TRBV20-1 and TRBJ2-1, with TRBD2 matching 14 bases. CDR1 is DFQATT and CDR2 is SNEGSKA in the germline V gene (reference sequence). The CDR3 totals 17 residues. The V gene end was trimmed by 6 bases and the J gene end by 0 bases; junction bases not matched to a gene: 7.

The J gene is TRBJ2-4, the V gene TRBV3-1; 9 bases align to TRBD2. The CDR3 length is 17 residues. Unmatched junction bases numbered 6, after V lost 3 bases and J lost 0 bases. CDR1 and CDR2 (germline): LGHDT, YNNKEL (reference sequence). CDR3 sequence reads: CASSQSGRPLAKNIQYF. The DNA for the CDR3 is TGTGCCAGCAGCCAGAGCGGGAGGCCTCTAGCCAAAAACATTCAGTACTTC.

V is TRBV3-1 and J is TRBJ2-7; a weak D match, TRBD2 (5 bases). The end of the DNA aligns better with TRBJ2-5, so the J call may be wrong. Germline V CDR1 and CDR2: LGHDT, YNNKEL (reference sequence). There are 14 residues in the CDR3. This CDR3 is CASSRGAARETQYF. The DNA for the CDR3 is TGTGCCAGCAGCCGGGGAGCGGCAAGGGAGACCCAGTACTTC.

The J gene is TRBJ2-1, the V gene TRBV27; possibly TRBD2 for D (7 bases). The V gene lost 3 bases and the J gene lost 6 bases, with 15 bases spanning the gap. The CDR3 runs 15 residues. Germline values: CDR1 MNHEY, CDR2 SMNVEV (reference sequence). The CDR3 sequence is CASSFSGGRGNEQFF. The CDR3 coding sequence is TGTGCCAGCAGTTTTTCGGGGGGCCGCGGCAATGAGCAGTTCTTC.

The chain links TRBV7-2 to TRBJ2-4; D is unresolved. The CDR3 loop spans 14 amino acids. With 6 bases removed from V and 5 bases from J, the gap between germline ends came to 14 bases. CDR1 and CDR2 (germline): SGHTA, FQGNSA. The CDR3 loop is CASSPGPDQNIQYF. The DNA of the CDR3 is TGTGCCAGCAGTCCCGGGCCAGATCAAAACATTCAGTACTTC.

This clonotype was seen a few times. The chain couples TRBV7-2 to TRBJ1-2; D ambiguous. From germline, CDR1 is SGHTA and CDR2 FQGNSA. Trimming left V 5 bases short and J 4 bases short, with 8 bases between. CDR3 length equals 12 residues. The CDR3 loop reads CASSASFYGYTF. CDR3 bases: TGTGCCAGCAGCGCAAGCTTCTATGGCTACACCTTC.

In its sample, this clonotype was seen once. This sequence joins TRBV20-1 and TRBJ1-4; D is unresolved. Germline V gene data show CDR1 as DFQATT and CDR2 as SNEGSKA (reference sequence). Trimming removed 0 bases at V and 8 bases at J, with 19 bases between. This CDR3 region has 16 residues. CDR3 in DNA: TGCAGTGCTAGAGATCCCAGGACTGCCGGGAGAGAAAAACTGTTTTTT. Protein sequence: CSARDPRTAGREKLFF.

V usage is TRBV4-3 and J usage is TRBJ1-1; TRBD1 matches at 7 bases. The CDR3 length is 14 residues. The ends lost 1 base at V and 5 bases at J; junction bases unmatched: 4. Germline V gives CDR1 LGHNA, CDR2 YSLEER. The chain's CDR3 is CASSQGQGWTEAFF. The CDR3 DNA sequence: TGCGCCAGCAGCCAAGGACAGGGTTGGACTGAAGCTTTCTTT.

The CDR3: CASKRDAPDGEKLFF. Here the CDR3 DNA reads TGTGCCAGCAAACGGGACGCCCCGGACGGTGAAAAACTGTTTTTT. The chain recombines TRBV2 with TRBJ1-4; D may be TRBD1 (5 bases). Trimming removed 7 bases at V and 7 bases at J, with 19 bases between. Looked up from germline, CDR1 is SNHLY and CDR2 is FYNNEI. The CDR3 totals 15 residues.

The chain recombines TRBV6-5 with TRBJ1-1, with TRBD1 matching 7 bases. The CDR3 length is 14 residues. Germline CDR1 MNHEY, CDR2 SVGAGI. The V and J ends lost 4 bases and 7 bases, in that order; junction bases with no gene match: 9. The CDR3 nucleotides read TGTGCCAGCAGTTCAAACAGGGGTCGGTTTGAAGCTTTCTTT. Amino acids: CASSSNRGRFEAFF.

This rearrangement joins TRBV9 to TRBJ2-4, with D perhaps assigned TRBD1 or TRBD2 (5 bases each). The V end lost 0 bases, the J end lost 13 bases, and 14 bases lay between the germline ends. Germline CDR1 SGDLS, CDR2 YYNGEE. The CDR3 is made up of 13 amino acids. Written as DNA, the CDR3 is TGTGCCAGCAGCGTAGCGTGGCAGGGAGAGCAGTACTTC. Amino acids: CASSVAWQGEQYF.

This sequence joins TRBV7-9 and TRBJ1-5; unclear D gene. The CDR3 spans 18 residues. The ends were cut back, 3 bases at V and 6 bases at J, with 24 bases in the middle. The V gene's germline CDR1 is SEHNR and CDR2 FQNEAQ (reference sequence). This CDR3 reads CASSFIGIGSILGQPQHF. CDR3 DNA: TGTGCCAGCAGCTTCATCGGAATAGGGAGCATCTTGGGTCAGCCCCAGCATTTT.

The chain joins TRBV5-1 to TRBJ2-5; TRBD1 might be the D (5 bases). CDR3 length: 15 residues. The ends were cut back, 0 bases at V and 5 bases at J, with 14 bases in the middle. Germline V CDR1 and CDR2: SGHRS, YFSETQ. As DNA, the CDR3 is TGCGCCAGCAGCTTGGGGACAACCTCCGGGGAGACCCAGTACTTC. This sequence encodes CASSLGTTSGETQYF.

The genes are TRBV7-9 and TRBJ2-1, with a possible D match to TRBD1 (5 bases). V lost 1 base and J lost 4, with 14 bases in between. The length of the CDR3 is 16 residues. Looked up from germline, CDR1 is SEHNR and CDR2 is FQNEAQ (reference sequence). The DNA for the CDR3 is TGTGCCAGCAGCTTAGTCCCAAGGGGCTTATACAATGAGCAGTTCTTC. Encoded protein: CASSLVPRGLYNEQFF.

This chain uses TRBV5-1 with TRBJ2-1; 7 nucleotides agree with TRBD1. Germline CDR1 is SGHRS and CDR2 is YFSETQ. V was clipped by 4 bases and J by 5 bases; unmatched bases: 3. The CDR3 consists of 13 residues. Here the CDR3 DNA reads TGCGCCAGCAGCCAGGGGGACAACAATGAGCAGTTCTTC. Its translation is CASSQGDNNEQFF.

CDR3 nucleotide sequence: TGCGCCAGCAGCTTTGTATACAGGGACTACGAGCAGTACTTC. This codes for CASSFVYRDYEQYF. This rearrangement joins TRBV5-1 to TRBJ2-7; tentative D call: TRBD1 (6 bases). The CDR3 spans 14 residues. Trimming stripped 2 bases from V and 3 bases from J, with 12 bases between. Germline V lookup: CDR1 SGHRS, CDR2 YFSETQ.

The chain couples TRBV10-3 to TRBJ2-5, with D perhaps matching TRBD1 (5 bases). CDR1 and CDR2 (germline): ENHRY, SYGVKD. The length of the CDR3 is 14 residues. V lost 8 bases, J lost 7 bases, and 20 bases lay in between. The CDR3 DNA reads as TGTGCCATCCGGCACGAAAGTGCCCAGGGGACCCAGTACTTC. It encodes CAIRHESAQGTQYF.

The chain employs TRBV27 and TRBJ2-2; D remains unclear. The germline gives CDR1 MNHEY, CDR2 SMNVEV (reference sequence). CDR3 size: 13 residues. Trimming left V 3 bases short and J 4 bases short, with 6 bases between. Here the CDR3 reads CASSFLFTGELFF. The DNA for the CDR3 is TGTGCCAGCAGTTTCCTTTTCACCGGGGAGCTGTTTTTT.

The chain carries TRBV4-3 and TRBJ1-4; D is uncertain. CDR1 and CDR2 (germline): LGHNA, YSLEER. This CDR3 has 13 residues. V gave up 8 bases and J gave up 4 bases, with 11 bases separating them. The CDR3 here is CASGQSFNEKLFF. For the CDR3, the DNA is TGCGCCAGCGGTCAGAGCTTTAATGAAAAACTGTTTTTT.

This clonotype turned up a few times. V usage is TRBV28 and J usage is TRBJ2-7; the D is unclear. The CDR3 covers 11 residues. CDR1 and CDR2 from the germline V gene are MDHEN and SYDVKM. V shed 5 bases and J shed 7 bases, with 9 bases lying between them. CDR3 sequence (DNA): TGTGCCAGCAGTGCCGTCCAGGAGCAGTACTTC. Translated: CASSAVQEQYF.

The genes are TRBV28 and TRBJ2-5; D gene uncertain. The J call may not be correct, given that the DNA end is closer to TRBJ2-7. Per germline, CDR1 MDHEN and CDR2 SYDVKM. This CDR3 region has 14 residues. The DNA for the CDR3 is TGTGCCAGCAGTTTGGTTGGCCAATGGGGCGAGCAGTACTTC. Translated, it gives CASSLVGQWGEQYF.

This chain's CDR3 is CASSYRDGLYF. The CDR3 DNA follows: TGTGCCAGCAGCTACAGGGATGGCTTGTATTTT. The V gene is TRBV27, the J gene TRBJ2-3; possible D gene TRBD1, 6 bases. Trimming cost V 6 bases and J 14 bases, with 15 bases left between them. Per the germline V gene, CDR1 is MNHEY and CDR2 is SMNVEV (reference sequence). The CDR3 has 11 amino acids.